The source of this TCR beta chain is a study of blood T cell repertoires in COVID-19. About the study: Acute and convalescent COVID-19 samples came from the United States, Italy and Spain. The cDNA or gDNA used as material had been derived from T cells, B-cell-depleted T cells, or PBMCs.

The germline V gene has CDR1 SGHVS and CDR2 FQNEAQ. The length of the CDR3 is 13 residues. V was clipped by 5 bases and J by 6 bases, with 11 bases between them. Under the authors' procedure: By means of reference gene primer amplification, nucleated cell counts were estimated. Sequenced by immunoSEQ multiplex PCR; TCRdb stores in-frame clones only, minus some. V and J calls and clone size are copied from that table; D and trimming were computed from the DNA. The sample shows 93,000 or so clones, roughly 90% of them seen only once. This sequence originates from a woman aged 60-75 years with acute or convalescent COVID-19. The sequencing input was peripheral blood. This chain joins TRBV7-8 and TRBJ1-5, with a tentative D call TRBD1 (5 bases). CDR3 sequence reads: CASSPGGVQPQHF. The CDR3 DNA follows: TGTGCCAGCAGCCCCGGGGGGGTTCAGCCCCAGCATTTT.